The sequence of this T cell receptor (beta chain) was determined in a study of blood T cell repertoires in COVID-19. Produced via immunoSEQ multiplex PCR; TCRdb's table is partial and in-frame only. The sample holds about 530,000 clones; about 89% are singletons and the top ten take roughly 8%. With respect to this clone: This sample includes further DNA sequences coding for the same CDR3.

Trimming cost V 3 bases and J 0 bases, with 6 bases left between them. Germline CDR1 and CDR2: MNHEY and SVGAGI. This CDR3 is built from 14 residues. V gene TRBV6-5 combines with J gene TRBJ1-3, with unresolved D. Sequences were obtained from peripheral blood. This receptor was obtained from a woman in her forties or fifties with COVID-19, enrolled during active disease. Here the CDR3 reads CASSYTSSGNTIYF. CDR3 coding DNA: TGTGCCAGCAGTTATACCAGCTCTGGAAACACCATATATTTT.